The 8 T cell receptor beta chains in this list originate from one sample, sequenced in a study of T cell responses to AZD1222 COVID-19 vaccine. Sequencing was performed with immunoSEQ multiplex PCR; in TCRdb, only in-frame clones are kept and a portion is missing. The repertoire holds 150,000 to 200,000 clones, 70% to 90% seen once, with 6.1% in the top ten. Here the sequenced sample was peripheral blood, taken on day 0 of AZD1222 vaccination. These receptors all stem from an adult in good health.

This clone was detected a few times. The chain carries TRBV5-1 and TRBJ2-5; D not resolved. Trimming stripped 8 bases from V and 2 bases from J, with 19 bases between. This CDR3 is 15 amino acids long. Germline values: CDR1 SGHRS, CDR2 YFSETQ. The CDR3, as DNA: TGCGCCAGTACCTTGGCCCCCCTATTACAAGAGACCCAGTACTTC. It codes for CASTLAPLLQETQYF.

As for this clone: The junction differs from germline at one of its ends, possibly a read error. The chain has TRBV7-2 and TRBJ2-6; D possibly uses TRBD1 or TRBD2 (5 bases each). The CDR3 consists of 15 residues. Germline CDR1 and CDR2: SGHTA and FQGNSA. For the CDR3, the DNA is TGTGCCAGCAGCCTAGCCAGGGTCGGGGCCAACGTCCTGACTTTC. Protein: CASSLARVGANVLTF.

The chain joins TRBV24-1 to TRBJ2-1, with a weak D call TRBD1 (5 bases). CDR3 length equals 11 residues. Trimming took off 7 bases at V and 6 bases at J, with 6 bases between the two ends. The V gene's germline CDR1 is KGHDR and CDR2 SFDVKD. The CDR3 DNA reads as TGTGCCACCAGGGACACCAATGAGCAGTTCTTC. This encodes CATRDTNEQFF.

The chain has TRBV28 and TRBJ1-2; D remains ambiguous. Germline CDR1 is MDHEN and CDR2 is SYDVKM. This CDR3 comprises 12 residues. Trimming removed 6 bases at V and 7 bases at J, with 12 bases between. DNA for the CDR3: TGTGCCAGCAGGGACTGGGGAGGTGGCTACACCTTC. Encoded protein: CASRDWGGGYTF.

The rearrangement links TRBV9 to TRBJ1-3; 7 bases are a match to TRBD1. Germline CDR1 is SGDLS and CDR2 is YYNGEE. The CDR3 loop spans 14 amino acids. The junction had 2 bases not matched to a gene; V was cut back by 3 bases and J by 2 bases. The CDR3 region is CASSAGTAGNTIYF. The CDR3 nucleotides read TGTGCCAGCAGCGCCGGGACAGCTGGAAACACCATATATTTT.

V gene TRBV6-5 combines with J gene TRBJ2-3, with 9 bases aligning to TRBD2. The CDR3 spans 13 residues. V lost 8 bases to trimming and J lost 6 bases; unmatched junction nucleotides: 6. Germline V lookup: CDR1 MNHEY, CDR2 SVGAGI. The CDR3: CASWAGGPDTQYF. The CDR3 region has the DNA TGTGCCAGCTGGGCGGGGGGGCCGGATACGCAGTATTTT.

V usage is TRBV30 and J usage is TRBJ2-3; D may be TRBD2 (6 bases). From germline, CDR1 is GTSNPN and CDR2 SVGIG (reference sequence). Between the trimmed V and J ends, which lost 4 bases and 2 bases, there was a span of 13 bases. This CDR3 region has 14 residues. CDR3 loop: CAWTRRGITDTQYF. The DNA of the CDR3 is TGTGCCTGGACCCGGCGGGGAATCACAGATACGCAGTATTTT.

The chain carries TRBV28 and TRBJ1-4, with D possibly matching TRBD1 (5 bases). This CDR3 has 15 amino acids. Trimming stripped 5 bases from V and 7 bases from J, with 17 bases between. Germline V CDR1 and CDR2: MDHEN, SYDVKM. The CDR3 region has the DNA TGTGCCAGCAGTCCGGGGACTCGCTTCACTGAAAAACTGTTTTTT. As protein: CASSPGTRFTEKLFF. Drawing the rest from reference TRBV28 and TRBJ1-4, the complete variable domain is DVKVTQSSRYLVKRTGEKVFLECVQDMDHENMFWYRQDPGLGLRLIYFSYDVKMKEKGDIPEGYSVSREKKERFSLILESASTNQTSMYLCASSPGTRFTEKLFFGSGTQLSVL.